This TCR beta chain is drawn from a study of cytomegalovirus exposure and HLA in healthy donors. As for the study in general: A previous analysis identified 100 million to 120 million unique TCR beta sequences derived from 180 million or so T cells. Overall study findings and caveats: An ancestry cluster, one associated with Asian ancestry, reportedly showed fewer N-insertions than the 666-donor mean in a later analysis. The study found most TCR sequences rare, yet found some public TCRs in many donors.

V shed 4 bases, J shed 7 bases, and the junction held 4 bases outside the gene matches. CDR3 size: 15 residues. The germline V gene encodes CDR1 LGHNA and CDR2 YNFKEQ. For this clone: Its antigen is undetermined.

The study ran its PCR with 60 Vbeta and 13 Jbeta primers. The table came from immunoSEQ multiplex PCR; TCRdb's copy has only in-frame clones and leaves some out. The sample has over 150,000 clones; about two thirds are singletons. The chain is built from TRBV4-2 and TRBJ2-2, with 12 nucleotides matching TRBD2. Input material: PBMCs. This TCR was sampled from a woman in her 30s in good health and CMV-seronegative. The CDR3 region has the DNA TGTGCCAGCAGCCGACTAGCGGGAGCAAACGGGGAGCTGTTTTTT. It translates to CASSRLAGANGELFF.